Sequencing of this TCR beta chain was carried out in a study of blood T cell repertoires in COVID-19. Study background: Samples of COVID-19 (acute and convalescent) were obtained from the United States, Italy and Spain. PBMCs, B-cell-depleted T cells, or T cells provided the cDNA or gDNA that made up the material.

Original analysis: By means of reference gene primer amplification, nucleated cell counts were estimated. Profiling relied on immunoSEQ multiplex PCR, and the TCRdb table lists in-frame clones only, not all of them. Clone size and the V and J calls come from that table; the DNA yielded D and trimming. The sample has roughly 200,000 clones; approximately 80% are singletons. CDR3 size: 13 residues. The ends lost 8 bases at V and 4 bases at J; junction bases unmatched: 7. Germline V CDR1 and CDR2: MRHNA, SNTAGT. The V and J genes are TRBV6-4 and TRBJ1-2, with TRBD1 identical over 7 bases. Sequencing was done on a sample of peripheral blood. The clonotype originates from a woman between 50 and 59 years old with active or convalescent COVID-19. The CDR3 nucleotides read TGTGCCAGCCGGACAGGAGGTGGCTATGGCTACACCTTC. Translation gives CASRTGGGYGYTF.